This T cell receptor beta chain was sequenced for a study of T cell repertoires and HLA-DP antigens. CDR1 SGHNT and CDR2 YENEEA come from the germline V gene. CDR3 length equals 14 residues. Trimming removed 0 bases at V and 4 bases at J, with 6 bases between. Sequencing was performed with immunoSEQ multiplex PCR; in TCRdb, only in-frame clones are kept and a portion is missing. This table has approximately 110,000 clones, around 92% appearing once. Concerning this clone itself: Its antigen remains unidentified.

The rearrangement joins TRBV11-3 to TRBJ2-2; D might be TRBD1 (5 bases). The TCR comes from a young woman in good health and CMV-seronegative. The sequencing sample was made of CD4+ T cells from PBMCs. The CDR3: CASSLETATGELFF. DNA of the CDR3: TGTGCCAGCAGCTTAGAGACAGCCACCGGGGAGCTGTTTTTT.